These 28 T cell receptor beta chains were all obtained from the same sample, sequenced in a study of beta chain features in type 1 diabetes. What was sequenced were expressed TCRB transcripts, since all of the isolated RNA had been reverse transcribed. The method was immunoSEQ multiplex PCR; TCRdb's version includes in-frame clones alone and lacks a portion of them. The sample lists 450,000 to 550,000 clones; about 32% were seen once. The sample comprised naive CD4+ T cells from blood. Receptor source: a man younger than 35 in good health.

The V call is TRBV30, the J call TRBJ2-1, with 8 bases aligning to TRBD2. The germline V gene encodes CDR1 GTSNPN and CDR2 SVGIG (reference sequence). This CDR3 region has 13 residues. V dropped 0 bases and J dropped 10; count of bases not matched to a gene: 5. CDR3 region: CAWSVIPGGEQFF. In DNA, the CDR3 is TGTGCCTGGAGTGTAATCCCGGGGGGGGAGCAGTTCTTC.

V and J are TRBV4-2 and TRBJ1-2; no firm D call. The CDR3 length is 17 residues. The germline V gene encodes CDR1 LGHNA and CDR2 YNFKEQ. The V end was cut by 0 bases, the J end by 2 bases, with 16 bases between. The CDR3 nucleotides are TGTGCCAGCAGCCAAGATGTGGAGGGAGTTGGGAACTATGGCTACACCTTC. Translation gives CASSQDVEGVGNYGYTF.

This chain uses TRBV5-4 with TRBJ2-1; TRBD2 matches 13 bases. The germline V gene has CDR1 SGHNT and CDR2 YYREEE (reference sequence). After removal of 4 bases from V and 7 bases from J, the junction contained 2 bases not matched to a gene. The CDR3 has 14 amino acids. CDR3 DNA sequence: TGTGCCAGCAGCCTACTAGCGGGAGGGAATGAGCAGTTCTTC. This translates into CASSLLAGGNEQFF.

The V gene is TRBV20-1, the J gene TRBJ2-7, with unresolved D. The ends were cut back, 3 bases at V and 5 bases at J, with 8 bases in the middle. The germline gives CDR1 DFQATT, CDR2 SNEGSKA (reference sequence). The CDR3 covers 11 residues. CDR3 region: CSASFSHEQYF. Here the CDR3 DNA reads TGCAGTGCTAGCTTCAGCCACGAGCAGTACTTC.

This clone was observed a handful of times. J is TRBJ1-1 and V is TRBV30; D gene unclear. The V and J ends lost 3 bases and 1 base respectively, with 12 bases between them. CDR3 length equals 14 residues. In germline, CDR1 is GTSNPN, CDR2 SVGIG (reference sequence). The CDR3 spells CAWRVDPGNTEAFF. CDR3 bases: TGTGCCTGGAGAGTTGACCCGGGGAACACTGAAGCTTTCTTT.

The chain employs TRBV25-1 and TRBJ2-7, with D possibly being TRBD1 (6 bases). Germline V gene lookup returns CDR1 MGHDK and CDR2 SYGVNS. V lost 4 bases, J lost 0 bases, and 10 bases lay in between. The CDR3 has 14 residues. CDR3 coding DNA: TGTGCCAGCAGTGTAACAGGGATCTCCTACGAGCAGTACTTC. Encoded protein: CASSVTGISYEQYF.

This clone appeared a few times. The V call is TRBV25-1, the J call TRBJ2-7; unclear D gene. The germline gives CDR1 MGHDK, CDR2 SYGVNS. This CDR3 is built from 14 residues. V lost 2 bases, J lost 0 bases, and 8 bases lay in between. The CDR3 DNA follows: TGTGCCAGCAGTGAAAAGAAGGACTCCTACGAGCAGTACTTC. Translating it yields CASSEKKDSYEQYF.

This clone was counted only a few times. This chain joins TRBV23-1 and TRBJ2-1, with 15 bases that match TRBD2. TRBV23-1 is known as an ORF, though its function is uncertain. V shed 4 bases and J 8 bases; nucleotides not matched to a gene: 6. The CDR3 extends over 16 amino acids. DNA of the CDR3: TGCGCCAGCAGTCCGTGGGGACTAGCGGGAGGTGATGAGCAGTTCTTC. It yields the protein CASSPWGLAGGDEQFF.

This clone was detected a few times. The genes are TRBV28 and TRBJ2-7; D perhaps matches TRBD1 (6 bases). Germline-derived CDR1 and CDR2 are MDHEN and SYDVKM. This CDR3 is 15 amino acids long. Between the trimmed V and J ends, which lost 7 bases and 4 bases, there was a span of 20 bases. CDR3 coding DNA: TGTGCCAGCACTGATGACAGGCCCGGTAAATACGAGCAGTACTTC. Protein sequence: CASTDDRPGKYEQYF.

The V call is TRBV7-2, the J call TRBJ1-2, with TRBD1 as a possible D gene (6 bases). The germline V gene encodes CDR1 SGHTA and CDR2 FQGNSA. This CDR3 is 14 amino acids long. Trimming took 5 bases from V and 2 from J, leaving 12 bases between them. The CDR3, as DNA: TGTGCCAGCAGCGGCAGGACAGCCAACTATGGCTACACCTTC. Residues: CASSGRTANYGYTF.

This clone has only a few counts. V usage is TRBV2 and J usage is TRBJ2-5; D perhaps matches TRBD1 (6 bases). The CDR3 is made up of 14 amino acids. The germline V gene encodes CDR1 SNHLY and CDR2 FYNNEI. With 4 bases removed from V and 1 base from J, the gap between germline ends came to 10 bases. The CDR3 DNA reads as TGTGCCAGCAGTGGGGGGCGGAGCCAAGAGACCCAGTACTTC. Its protein product is CASSGGRSQETQYF.

The rearrangement uses TRBV7-8 and TRBJ2-7, with unresolved D. V was trimmed by 5 bases and J by 6 bases, leaving 14 bases between them. This CDR3 is built from 13 residues. Germline assignment: CDR1 SGHVS and CDR2 FQNEAQ. For the CDR3, the DNA is TGTGCCAGCAGCCCAATATCTGTCAGCGAGCAGTACTTC. It specifies CASSPISVSEQYF.

This clone has more than one count but fewer than ten. The chain links TRBV30 to TRBJ1-5, with D unresolved. Germline values: CDR1 GTSNPN, CDR2 SVGIG (reference sequence). This CDR3 is 13 amino acids long. Trimming stripped 5 bases from V and 7 bases from J, with 15 bases between. The CDR3 here is CAWDRADKQPQHF. CDR3 bases: TGTGCCTGGGACCGGGCAGACAAGCAGCCCCAGCATTTT.

V usage is TRBV29-1 and J usage is TRBJ2-5, with D tentatively TRBD1 (5 bases). Germline V gene sequence: CDR1 SQVTM, CDR2 ANQGSEA. The V gene lost 3 bases and the J gene lost 5 bases, with 10 bases spanning the gap. This CDR3 contains 12 residues. This chain's CDR3 is CSVDLGPETQYF. CDR3 sequence (DNA): TGCAGCGTTGATCTGGGGCCGGAGACCCAGTACTTC.

CDR3 sequence (DNA): TGTGCCAGCAGCTTACTGCCACCCCAGGGGAGAGCTAACTATGGCTACACCTTC. As protein: CASSLLPPQGRANYGYTF. The V call is TRBV11-2, the J call TRBJ1-2; D perhaps matches TRBD1 (6 bases). The CDR3 has 18 residues. V was pared by 2 bases and J by 0 bases, with 19 bases between. The germline V gene has CDR1 SGHAT and CDR2 FQNNGV.

This clone was counted between two and nine times. The sample holds other DNA sequences that translate to the same CDR3. V and J are TRBV7-2 and TRBJ2-5; possibly TRBD2 for D (6 bases). The CDR3 has 14 amino acids. V lost 5 bases, J lost 1 base, and 11 bases lay in between. Germline CDR1 and CDR2: SGHTA and FQGNSA. The CDR3: CASSLEGSQETQYF. CDR3 nucleotides: TGTGCCAGCAGCCTGGAGGGGTCCCAAGAGACCCAGTACTTC.

CDR3 amino acids: CASSLGGTSNYEQYF. The CDR3 DNA reads as TGCGCCAGCAGCTTGGGCGGAACGTCAAACTACGAGCAGTACTTC. The V gene is TRBV5-1, the J gene TRBJ2-7, with unresolved D. Germline CDR1 and CDR2: SGHRS and YFSETQ. Trimming stripped 0 bases from V and 3 bases from J, with 13 bases between. The CDR3 is 15 amino acids.

The chain employs TRBV6-5 and TRBJ2-7, with D possibly being TRBD1 (6 bases). Germline lookup yields CDR1 MNHEY and CDR2 SVGAGI. The CDR3 sequence is 15 residues long. V was trimmed by 1 base and J by 5 bases, leaving 15 bases between them. Written as DNA, the CDR3 is TGTGCCAGCAGTTACTTTGCTCAGGGGTCCCACGAGCAGTACTTC. This codes for CASSYFAQGSHEQYF.

The gene calls are TRBV27 and TRBJ2-7; D gene ambiguous. Per germline, CDR1 MNHEY and CDR2 SMNVEV (reference sequence). The CDR3 contains 14 residues. The V and J ends lost 0 bases and 1 base respectively, with 7 bases between them. CDR3 sequence reads: CASSLSWASYEQYF. The DNA of the CDR3 is TGTGCCAGCAGTTTATCTTGGGCTTCCTACGAGCAGTACTTC.

This clone was found a few times. Other nucleotide sequences in the sample specify the same CDR3. The J gene is TRBJ2-7, the V gene TRBV25-1; D gene uncertain. CDR1 is MGHDK, CDR2 SYGVNS, per germline. Trimming left V 2 bases short and J 0 bases short, with 8 bases between. The CDR3 is 14 amino acids. Here the CDR3 reads CASSEPGSSYEQYF. The CDR3 coding sequence is TGTGCCAGCAGTGAACCCGGCAGCTCCTACGAGCAGTACTTC.

The rearrangement uses TRBV10-3 and TRBJ1-5; D gene uncertain. V dropped 0 bases and J dropped 2 bases, with 11 bases sitting between them. CDR3 size: 16 residues. Germline CDR1 ENHRY, CDR2 SYGVKD. For the CDR3, the DNA is TGTGCCATCAGTGAGTCGAGGACCGTGGGCAATCAGCCCCAGCATTTT. It codes for CAISESRTVGNQPQHF.

There are a few counts of this clone. The V and J genes are TRBV29-1 and TRBJ2-7; D is unclear. Trimming took 7 bases from V and 2 from J, leaving 12 bases between them. The CDR3 has 12 residues. Germline lookup yields CDR1 SQVTM and CDR2 ANQGSEA. The CDR3 coding sequence is TGCAGCGCCCTGGACGGCGCCTACGAGCAGTACTTC. Protein sequence: CSALDGAYEQYF.

V gene TRBV7-2 combines with J gene TRBJ2-4; possible D gene TRBD2, 5 bases. The CDR3 extends over 15 amino acids. V was shortened by 5 bases and J by 9 bases, with 20 bases between the two germline ends. Germline CDR1 SGHTA, CDR2 FQGNSA. The CDR3 here is CASSPALGRGGIQYF. The CDR3 DNA follows: TGTGCCAGCAGCCCGGCTTTAGGGAGAGGAGGCATTCAGTACTTC.

Only a few counts were recorded for this clone. The chain employs TRBV28 and TRBJ2-4; D is perhaps TRBD1 (5 bases). V was clipped by 3 bases and J by 9 bases, with 12 bases between them. Germline V gives CDR1 MDHEN, CDR2 SYDVKM. The CDR3 has 13 amino acids. Written as DNA, the CDR3 is TGTGCCAGCAGTTTGGGGCAGGACGGCATTCAGTACTTC. It encodes CASSLGQDGIQYF. Variable domain in full (rest from reference TRBV28 and TRBJ2-4): DVKVTQSSRYLVKRTGEKVFLECVQDMDHENMFWYRQDPGLGLRLIYFSYDVKMKEKGDIPEGYSVSREKKERFSLILESASTNQTSMYLCASSLGQDGIQYFGAGTRLSVL.

V is TRBV29-1 and J is TRBJ2-1; 10 positions agree with TRBD2. CDR3 length: 15 residues. V shed 3 bases and J 2 bases; nucleotides not matched to a gene: 4. CDR1 and CDR2 from the germline V gene are SQVTM and ANQGSEA. The CDR3 DNA reads as TGCAGCGTTGATGCCCTAGCGGGAGCCTACAATGAGCAGTTCTTC. Protein sequence: CSVDALAGAYNEQFF.

This chain joins TRBV9 and TRBJ2-7, with 10 bases aligning to TRBD1. V was pared by 0 bases and J by 5 bases, with 8 bases of the junction left unmatched. Germline loops: CDR1 SGDLS, CDR2 YYNGEE. This CDR3 is 16 amino acids long. CDR3 nucleotides: TGTGCCAGCAGCGTAGAAATGGGACAGGGGTTCGACGAGCAGTACTTC. It is translated as CASSVEMGQGFDEQYF. The full variable domain, its missing parts supplied by reference TRBV9 and TRBJ2-7, is DSGVTQTPKHLITATGQRVTLRCSPRSGDLSVYWYQQSLDQGLQFLIQYYNGEERAKGNILERFSAQQFPDLHSELNLSSLELGDSALYFCASSVEMGQGFDEQYFGPGTRLTVT.

The chain uses TRBV28 and TRBJ2-3, with TRBD1 matching over 10 bases. The CDR3 runs to 13 residues. Germline CDR1 reads MDHEN; CDR2 reads SYDVKM. V was clipped by 5 bases and J by 5 bases; unmatched bases: 1. CDR3 in amino acids: CASSRTGGDTQYF. The DNA of the CDR3 is TGTGCCAGCAGTCGGACAGGGGGAGATACGCAGTATTTT.

The chain carries TRBV9 and TRBJ2-2; D may be TRBD1 or TRBD2 (5 bases each). Germline loops: CDR1 SGDLS, CDR2 YYNGEE. V was cut by 3 bases and J by 3 bases, with 12 bases left in between. This CDR3 has 15 amino acids. CDR3 sequence reads: CASSGGELYTGELFF. The CDR3 region has the DNA TGTGCCAGCAGCGGAGGGGAACTATACACCGGGGAGCTGTTTTTT.